This is a list of T cell receptor beta chains from one sample in a study of cytomegalovirus exposure and HLA in healthy donors. Sequenced by immunoSEQ multiplex PCR; TCRdb stores in-frame clones only, minus some. The table includes around 160,000 clones, about 73% detected once. Sequencing was performed on PBMCs. The receptors were sampled from a man in his forties or fifties in good health and CMV-seropositive. The CDR3 runs from the conserved cysteine through the conserved F or W. D genes are given only for firm matches. Clone size, where shown, is once, few, many, or a class for clones that have expanded.

.	TRBV5-1	TRBJ1-1	.	TGCGCCAGCAGCACTTACAGGGAAGCCACTGAAGCTTTCTTT	CASSTYREATEAFF
.	TRBV14	TRBJ2-7	.	TGTGCCAGCAGCCAAGATTGGGCCTCCTACGAGCAGTACTTC	CASSQDWASYEQYF
.	TRBV9	TRBJ2-1	.	TGTGCCAGCAGCGTCAGGGTAGAAGACTACAATGAGCAGTTCTTC	CASSVRVEDYNEQFF
TRBD1	TRBV7-6	TRBJ2-7	.	TGTGCCAGCAGCCGAGGACAGGGCTACGAGCAGTACTTC	CASSRGQGYEQYF
TRBD1	TRBV6-1	TRBJ2-7	.	TGTGCCAGCAATCTCCCGACAGGGTCGGGGGAGCAGTACTTC	CASNLPTGSGEQYF
TRBD2	TRBV19	TRBJ2-2	.	TGTGCCAGTAGTATAGAAGGTAGCGGGGCCTCCTCCGGGGAGCTGTTTTTT	CASSIEGSGASSGELFF
.	TRBV30	TRBJ2-4	.	TGTGCCTGGAGTGTACCAGGGATTATTCAGTACTTC	CAWSVPGIIQYF
TRBD1	TRBV9	TRBJ1-2	few	TGTGCCAGCAGCGACCTCCGGGACAGGGTCGATTATGGCTACACCTTC	CASSDLRDRVDYGYTF
.	TRBV18	TRBJ2-7	.	TGTGCCAGCTCACCACCGGCAGGTCTCGAGCAGTACTTC	CASSPPAGLEQYF
.	TRBV29-1	TRBJ2-2	.	TGCAGCGTTGAAGATCCGAACCTAGTCACCGGGGAGCTGTTTTTT	CSVEDPNLVTGELFF
.	TRBV5-4	TRBJ2-2	.	TGTGCCAGCAGCTCCAGTACCCAAAGGAGCACCGGGGAGCTGTTTTTT	CASSSSTQRSTGELFF
.	TRBV6-6	TRBJ2-7	few	TGTGCCAGCAGTTACTCTCGGGGAAATGTCTACGAGCAGTACTTC	CASSYSRGNVYEQYF
.	TRBV7-2	TRBJ2-3	.	TGTGCCAGCAGCTTTGCAACGGGAAGGGATACGCAGTATTTT	CASSFATGRDTQYF
TRBD1	TRBV10-3	TRBJ2-1	.	TGTGCCATCAGTGAGTCGACAGGGGAGAGTGAGCAGTTCTTC	CAISESTGESEQFF
TRBD1	TRBV30	TRBJ1-4	.	TGTGCCTGGAGTGCCGGGACAGAGCATGAAAAACTGTTTTTT	CAWSAGTEHEKLFF
.	TRBV6-1	TRBJ2-7	.	TGTGCCAGCATTGGCAGAAGCTACGAGCAGTACTTC	CASIGRSYEQYF
TRBD1	TRBV4-2	TRBJ1-2	few	TGTGCCAGCACACCGACAGGGGGTGGTGACTATGGCTACACCTTC	CASTPTGGGDYGYTF
.	TRBV27	TRBJ2-7	.	TGTGCCAGCAGATCAGGGGTTTCCTACGAGCAGTACTTC	CASRSGVSYEQYF
.	TRBV18	TRBJ2-7	.	TGTGCCAGCTCACCACCGAGCAGCGAGGCCGAGCAGTACTTC	CASSPPSSEAEQYF
.	TRBV5-5	TRBJ1-5	.	TGTGCCAGCACCTTCGACGGGGTGCTTGGACAGCCCCAGCATTTT	CASTFDGVLGQPQHF
.	TRBV10-3	TRBJ2-5	.	TGTGCCATCAGTGACGTGGGAGAGGCAGAGACCCAGTACTTC	CAISDVGEAETQYF
.	TRBV15	TRBJ1-5	.	TGTGCCACCTCTACCGTTCGGGTAGTCGAGCCCCAGCATTTT	CATSTVRVVEPQHF